This TCR beta chain was obtained from a study of memory CD4+ T cells and cytomegalovirus serostatus. This clone was seen more than once but under ten times. Its antigen remains unidentified. The repertoire was sequenced with immunoSEQ multiplex PCR; TCRdb's copy has only in-frame clones and lacks some. This sample has roughly 67,000 clones, with about 76% found just once. Study conclusions and caveats: Median bootstrapped AUC for CMV status was roughly 0.95 originally, about 0.9 US-trained. Of 150 to 200 reported CMV TCRbeta sequences, roughly 67 were found in memory CD4+ repertoires.

Per germline, CDR1 SNHLY and CDR2 FYNNEI. V lost 4 bases and J lost 1, with 11 bases in between. This CDR3 has 15 residues. The sort gate was single viable CD3+CD4+CD8-CD45RO+ cells for memory CD4+ T cells. Serum IgG to CMV pp150, pp28, p38 and p52 defined serostatus. V gene TRBV2 combines with J gene TRBJ1-5; tentatively, D is TRBD1 (5 bases). The TCR originated in an adult in good health and CMV-seropositive. What was sequenced was memory CD4+ T cells from blood. CDR3 in amino acids: CASSVSGGSNQPQHF. The CDR3 DNA reads as TGTGCCAGCAGTGTTTCGGGGGGAAGCAATCAGCCCCAGCATTTT.